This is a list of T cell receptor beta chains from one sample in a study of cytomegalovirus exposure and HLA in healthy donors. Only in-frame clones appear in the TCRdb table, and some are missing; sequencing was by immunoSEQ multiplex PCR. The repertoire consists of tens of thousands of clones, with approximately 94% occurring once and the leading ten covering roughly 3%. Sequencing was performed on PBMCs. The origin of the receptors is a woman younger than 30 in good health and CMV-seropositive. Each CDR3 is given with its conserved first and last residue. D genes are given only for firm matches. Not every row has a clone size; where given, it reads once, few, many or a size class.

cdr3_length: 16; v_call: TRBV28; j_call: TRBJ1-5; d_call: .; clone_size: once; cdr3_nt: TGTGCCAGCAGTGCGGGACCGGCATTTAGCAATCAGCCCCAGCATTTT; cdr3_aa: CASSAGPAFSNQPQHF
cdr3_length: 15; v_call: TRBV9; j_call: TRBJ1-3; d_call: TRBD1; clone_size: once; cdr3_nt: TGTGCCAGCAGCAAACAGGGGGCCTCAGGAAACACCATATATTTT; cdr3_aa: CASSKQGASGNTIYF
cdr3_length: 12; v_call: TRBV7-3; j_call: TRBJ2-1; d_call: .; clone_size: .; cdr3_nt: TGTGCCAGCAGCGAGCGTAACAATGAGCAGTTCTTC; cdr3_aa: CASSERNNEQFF
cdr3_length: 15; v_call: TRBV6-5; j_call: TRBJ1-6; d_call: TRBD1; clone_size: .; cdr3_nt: TGTGCCAGCAGTTACACGACAGGGGAGGGGTCACCCCTCCACTTT; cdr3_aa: CASSYTTGEGSPLHF
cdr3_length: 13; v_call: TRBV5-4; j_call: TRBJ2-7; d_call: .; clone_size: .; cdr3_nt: TGTGCCAGCAGCTTATCCCAGGGCTACGAGCAGTACTTC; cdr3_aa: CASSLSQGYEQYF
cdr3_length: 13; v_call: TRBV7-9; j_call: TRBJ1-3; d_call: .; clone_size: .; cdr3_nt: TGTGCCAGCAGCCTGAGCTCTGGAAACACCATATATTTT; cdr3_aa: CASSLSSGNTIYF
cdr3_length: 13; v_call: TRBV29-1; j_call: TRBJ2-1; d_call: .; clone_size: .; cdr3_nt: TGCAGCGTCGGGGGTCGGGAGTCGGGTGAGCAGTTCTTC; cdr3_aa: CSVGGRESGEQFF
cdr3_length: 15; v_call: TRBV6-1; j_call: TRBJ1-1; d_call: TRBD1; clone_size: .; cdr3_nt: TGTGCCAGCAGTGAAAGGGACAGGTTCAGCACTGAAGCTTTCTTT; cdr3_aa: CASSERDRFSTEAFF
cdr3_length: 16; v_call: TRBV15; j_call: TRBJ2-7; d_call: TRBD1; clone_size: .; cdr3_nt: TGTGCCACCAGCACCCCGAGACAGGGGGCATCATACGAGCAGTACTTC; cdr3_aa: CATSTPRQGASYEQYF
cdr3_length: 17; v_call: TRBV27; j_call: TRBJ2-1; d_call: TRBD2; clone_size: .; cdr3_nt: TGTGCCAGCAGTCCGACTAGCGGGGGGGCACCCTACAATGAGCAGTTCTTC; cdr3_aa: CASSPTSGGAPYNEQFF
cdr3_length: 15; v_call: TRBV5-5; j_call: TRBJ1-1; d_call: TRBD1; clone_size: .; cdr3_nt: TGTGCCAGCAGCTTGGGCGACAGGGGAGCGACTGAAGCTTTCTTT; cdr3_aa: CASSLGDRGATEAFF
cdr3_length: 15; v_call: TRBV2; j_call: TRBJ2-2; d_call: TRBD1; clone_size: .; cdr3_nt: TGTGCCAGCAGACTACAGGGGGCTAACACCGGGGAGCTGTTTTTT; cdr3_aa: CASRLQGANTGELFF
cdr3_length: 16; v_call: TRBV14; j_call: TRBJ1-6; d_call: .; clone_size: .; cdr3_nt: TGTGCCAGCAGCCAAGATAGCCACCCTAGAGATTCACCCCTCCACTTT; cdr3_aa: CASSQDSHPRDSPLHF
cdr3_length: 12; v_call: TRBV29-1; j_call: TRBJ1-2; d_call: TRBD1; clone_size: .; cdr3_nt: TGCAGCGTTGAATCTCCAGGGGGCGGCTACACCTTC; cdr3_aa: CSVESPGGGYTF
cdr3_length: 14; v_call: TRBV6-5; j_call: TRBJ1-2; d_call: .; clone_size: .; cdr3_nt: TGTGCCAGCACGATGAGGGTTAGTGCTGATGGCTACACCTTC; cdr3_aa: CASTMRVSADGYTF
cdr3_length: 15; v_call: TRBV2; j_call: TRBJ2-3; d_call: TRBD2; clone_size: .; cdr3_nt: TGTGCCAGCAGTGACTTGCGGGGGGGGGTAGATACGCAGTATTTT; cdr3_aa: CASSDLRGGVDTQYF
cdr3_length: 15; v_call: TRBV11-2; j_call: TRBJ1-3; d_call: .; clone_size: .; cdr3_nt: TGTGCCAGCAGATTTAGCCAGGGGTCTGGAAACACCATATATTTT; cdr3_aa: CASRFSQGSGNTIYF
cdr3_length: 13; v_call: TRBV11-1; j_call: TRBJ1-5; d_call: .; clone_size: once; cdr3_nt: TGTGCCAGCAGGGTAGGGGGCAATCAGCCCCAGCATTTT; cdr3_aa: CASRVGGNQPQHF
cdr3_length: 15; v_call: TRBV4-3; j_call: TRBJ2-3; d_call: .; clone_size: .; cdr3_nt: TGCGCCAGCAGCCAAGAGGCATCTAGCACAGATACGCAGTATTTT; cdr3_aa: CASSQEASSTDTQYF
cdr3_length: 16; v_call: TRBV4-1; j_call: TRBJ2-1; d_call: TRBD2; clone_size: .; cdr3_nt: TGCGCCAGCAGCCAAGCTAGCGGCCCAATGAGGAGTGAGCAGTTCTTC; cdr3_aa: CASSQASGPMRSEQFF
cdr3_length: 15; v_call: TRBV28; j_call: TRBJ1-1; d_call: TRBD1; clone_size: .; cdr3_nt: TGTGCCAGCAGTGGCGACAGGGGGACGCACACTGAAGCTTTCTTT; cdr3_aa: CASSGDRGTHTEAFF
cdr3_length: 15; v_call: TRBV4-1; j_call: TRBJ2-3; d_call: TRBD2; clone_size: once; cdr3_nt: TGCGCCAGCAGCCAACCCGCGACTAGCGGTAATACGCAGTATTTT; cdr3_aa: CASSQPATSGNTQYF
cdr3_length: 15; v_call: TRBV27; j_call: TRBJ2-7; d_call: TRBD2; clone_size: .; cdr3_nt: TGTGCCAGCAGTTTAGGGCCTAGCGGTTCCTACGAGCAGTACTTC; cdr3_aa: CASSLGPSGSYEQYF
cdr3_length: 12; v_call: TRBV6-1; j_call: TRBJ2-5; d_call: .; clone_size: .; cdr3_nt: TGTGCCGTCACCCCCCAGGGAGAGACCCAGTACTTC; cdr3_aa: CAVTPQGETQYF
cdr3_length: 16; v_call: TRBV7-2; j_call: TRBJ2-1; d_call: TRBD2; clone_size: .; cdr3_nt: TGTGCCAGCAGCTTAGGTTGGCTAGCGGGAGTTAATGAGCAGTTCTTC; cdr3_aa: CASSLGWLAGVNEQFF
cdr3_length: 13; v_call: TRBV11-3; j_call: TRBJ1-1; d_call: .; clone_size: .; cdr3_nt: TGTGCCAGCTCGAGCCAGGGGAACACTGAAGCTTTCTTT; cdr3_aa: CASSSQGNTEAFF
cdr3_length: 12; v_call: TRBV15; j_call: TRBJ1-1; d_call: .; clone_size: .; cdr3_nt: TGTGCCACAAGACAGATGAACACTGAAGCTTTCTTT; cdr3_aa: CATRQMNTEAFF
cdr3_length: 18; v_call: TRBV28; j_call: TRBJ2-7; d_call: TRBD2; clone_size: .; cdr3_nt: TGTGCCAGCAGTTTAATAAGGGGTCTAGCGGGACCTTCCTACGAGCAGTACTTC; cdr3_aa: CASSLIRGLAGPSYEQYF
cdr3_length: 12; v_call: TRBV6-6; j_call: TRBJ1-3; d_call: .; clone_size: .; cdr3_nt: TGTGCCAGCCGAGAGTCCGAGGACACCATATATTTT; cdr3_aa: CASRESEDTIYF
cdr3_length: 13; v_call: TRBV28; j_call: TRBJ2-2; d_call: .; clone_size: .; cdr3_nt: TGTGCCAGCAACCAAGGACAGACCGGGGAGCTGTTTTTT; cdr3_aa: CASNQGQTGELFF
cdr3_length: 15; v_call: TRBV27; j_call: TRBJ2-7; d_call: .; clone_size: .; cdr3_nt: TGTGCCAGCAGTTTGAACAGGGTCCTGGGGGACGAGCAGTACTTC; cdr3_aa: CASSLNRVLGDEQYF
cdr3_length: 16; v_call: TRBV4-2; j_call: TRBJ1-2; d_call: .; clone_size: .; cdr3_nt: TGTGCCAGCAGCCAAGATCATACAGGCACTAACTATGGCTACACCTTC; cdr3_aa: CASSQDHTGTNYGYTF